This is a list of T cell receptor beta chains from one sample in a study of T cell responses to AZD1222 COVID-19 vaccine. Produced via immunoSEQ multiplex PCR; TCRdb's table is partial and in-frame only. The repertoire holds approximately 120,000 clones, with around 89% as singletons. Sequences were derived from peripheral blood, sampled 28 days after the second AZD1222 dose. These receptor sequences come from an adult who received the AZD1222 COVID-19 vaccine. CDR3s include the opening cysteine and the closing phenylalanine or tryptophan. Rows give clone size only sometimes, using once, few, many, or a class for an expanded clone.

CDR3aa: CASSKGGFQPQHF
j_gene: TRBJ1-5
abundance: .
v_gene: TRBV12-3/TRBV12-4

CDR3aa: CASSIRDRGPTEAFF
j_gene: TRBJ1-1
abundance: once
v_gene: TRBV19

CDR3aa: CASSSRQARNEKLFF
j_gene: TRBJ1-4
abundance: .
v_gene: TRBV19

CDR3aa: CASSSTGEGNTIYF
j_gene: TRBJ1-3
abundance: .
v_gene: TRBV11-2

CDR3aa: CATRGRAGGNTIYF
j_gene: TRBJ1-3
abundance: .
v_gene: TRBV15

CDR3aa: CAWSDNGRALKGQFF
j_gene: TRBJ2-1
abundance: .
v_gene: TRBV30

CDR3aa: CASRQGATNEKLFF
j_gene: TRBJ1-4
abundance: once
v_gene: TRBV6-5

CDR3aa: CASSPPTSTDTQYF
j_gene: TRBJ2-3
abundance: .
v_gene: TRBV18

CDR3aa: CATRTAGNTIYF
j_gene: TRBJ1-3
abundance: .
v_gene: TRBV10-3

CDR3aa: CASRHMKPGQGITEAFF
j_gene: TRBJ1-1
abundance: many
v_gene: TRBV7-9

CDR3aa: CASSPRGKGHQPQHF
j_gene: TRBJ1-5
abundance: .
v_gene: TRBV3-1/TRBV3-2

CDR3aa: CASSLDQTGLSYEQYF
j_gene: TRBJ2-7
abundance: .
v_gene: TRBV5-1

CDR3aa: CASSLRGVANEKLFF
j_gene: TRBJ1-4
abundance: .
v_gene: TRBV4-3

CDR3aa: CASSRATGWSEAFF
j_gene: TRBJ1-1
abundance: .
v_gene: TRBV5-4

CDR3aa: CASSLDQNTEAFF
j_gene: TRBJ1-1
abundance: few
v_gene: TRBV11-2

CDR3aa: CASRPTGGQNEKLFF
j_gene: TRBJ1-4
abundance: few
v_gene: TRBV2

CDR3aa: CSARGAEDQFF
j_gene: TRBJ2-1
abundance: .
v_gene: TRBV20-1

CDR3aa: CASSRGTSGGSYNEQFF
j_gene: TRBJ2-1
abundance: .
v_gene: TRBV4-2

CDR3aa: CASSLEENTEAFF
j_gene: TRBJ1-1
abundance: .
v_gene: TRBV12-3/TRBV12-4

CDR3aa: CASSGLPGRVYEQYF
j_gene: TRBJ2-7
abundance: .
v_gene: TRBV5-1

CDR3aa: CASSPQTGGYYGYTF
j_gene: TRBJ1-2
abundance: .
v_gene: TRBV7-2

CDR3aa: CASSYSQPVGNTIYF
j_gene: TRBJ1-3
abundance: .
v_gene: TRBV6-5

CDR3aa: CASSVAGGDEQYF
j_gene: TRBJ2-7
abundance: .
v_gene: TRBV6-2/TRBV6-3

CDR3aa: CAWSVNYGYTF
j_gene: TRBJ1-2
abundance: .
v_gene: TRBV30

CDR3aa: CASRGLAGLDTQYF
j_gene: TRBJ2-3
abundance: once
v_gene: TRBV5-1

CDR3aa: CASKGAGGTQYF
j_gene: TRBJ2-5
abundance: .
v_gene: TRBV7-6

CDR3aa: CASSLGRDLYEQYF
j_gene: TRBJ2-7
abundance: .
v_gene: TRBV27

CDR3aa: CASSLVARREQFF
j_gene: TRBJ2-1
abundance: .
v_gene: TRBV7-8

CDR3aa: CASSEPEWGAPNEKLFF
j_gene: TRBJ1-4
abundance: .
v_gene: TRBV2